This T cell receptor (beta chain) is from a study of cytomegalovirus exposure and HLA in healthy donors. Study-wide findings and caveats: In vitro experiments confirmed that three CMV-associated chains were specific for CMV antigens. The study labeled under 200 TCR beta chains cytomegalovirus-associated. Reports indicated that the classifier achieved high specificity and sensitivity in diagnosing cytomegalovirus status.

The germline V gene encodes CDR1 MNHEY and CDR2 SMNVEV (reference sequence). This CDR3 spans 16 amino acids. Trimming cost V 5 bases and J 6 bases; bases outside gene matches: 8. Some clones are missing from TCRdb's copy, which holds only in-frame ones; the method was immunoSEQ multiplex PCR. The sample records around 300,000 clones, about 86% being singletons. With regard to this clone: Antigen unknown.

This TCR was recovered from a woman younger than 30 in good health and CMV-seronegative. Material for sequencing was PBMCs. V is TRBV27 and J is TRBJ2-1; 12 bases map to TRBD2. DNA of the CDR3: TGTGCCAGCAGTGAGCCGGGACTAGCGGGCCCCAATGAGCAGTTCTTC. Translated: CASSEPGLAGPNEQFF.